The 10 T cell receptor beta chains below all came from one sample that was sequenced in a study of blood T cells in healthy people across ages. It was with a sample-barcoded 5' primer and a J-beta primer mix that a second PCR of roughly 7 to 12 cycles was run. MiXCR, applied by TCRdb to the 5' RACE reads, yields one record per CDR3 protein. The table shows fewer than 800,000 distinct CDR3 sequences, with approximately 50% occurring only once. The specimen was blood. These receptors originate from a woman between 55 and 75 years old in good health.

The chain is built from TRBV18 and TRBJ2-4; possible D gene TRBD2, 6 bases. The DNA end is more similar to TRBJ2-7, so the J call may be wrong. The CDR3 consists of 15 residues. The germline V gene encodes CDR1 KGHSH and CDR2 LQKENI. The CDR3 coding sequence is TGTGCCAGCTCACCACGGGATAGCGGTCCCTACGAGCAGTACTTC. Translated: CASSPRDSGPYEQYF.

This CDR3 is CASSPGTVVGEQYF. DNA of the CDR3: TGTGCCAGCAGCCCTGGGACAGTCGTAGGCGAGCAGTACTTC. The chain employs TRBV7-2 and TRBJ2-7; TRBD1 matches 7 bases. Germline lookup yields CDR1 SGHTA and CDR2 FQGNSA. V lost 5 bases to trimming and J lost 6 bases; unmatched junction nucleotides: 10. CDR3 length equals 14 residues. The full variable domain, its missing parts supplied by reference TRBV7-2 and TRBJ2-7, is GAGVSQSPSNKVTEKGKDVELRCDPISGHTALYWYRQSLGQGLEFLIYFQGNSAPDKSGLPSDRFSAERTGGSVSTLTIQRTQQEDSAVYLCASSPGTVVGEQYFGPGTRLTVT.

CDR3 coding DNA: TGTGCCAGCAGCTTAGCGGGACCCTACAATGAGCAGTACTTC. Translating gives CASSLAGPYNEQYF. The chain joins TRBV7-2 to TRBJ2-1; possibly TRBD1 or TRBD2 for D (5 bases each). The end of the DNA is better explained by TRBJ2-7, so the J call may be wrong. This CDR3 comprises 14 residues. Germline loops: CDR1 SGHTA, CDR2 FQGNSA.

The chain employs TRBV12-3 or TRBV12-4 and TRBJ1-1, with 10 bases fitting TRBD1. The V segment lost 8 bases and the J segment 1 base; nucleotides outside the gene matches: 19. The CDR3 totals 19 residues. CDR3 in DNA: TGTGCCAGCGATTCCGCTCCCAAGACAGGGGGCCTCCCGAACACTGAAGCTTTCTTT. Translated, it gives CASDSAPKTGGLPNTEAFF.

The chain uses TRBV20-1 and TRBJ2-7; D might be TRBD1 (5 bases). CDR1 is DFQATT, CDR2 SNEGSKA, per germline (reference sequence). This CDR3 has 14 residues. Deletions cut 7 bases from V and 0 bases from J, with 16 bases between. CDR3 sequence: CSGKRTPDSYEQYF. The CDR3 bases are TGCAGTGGCAAAAGGACACCCGACTCCTACGAGCAGTACTTC.

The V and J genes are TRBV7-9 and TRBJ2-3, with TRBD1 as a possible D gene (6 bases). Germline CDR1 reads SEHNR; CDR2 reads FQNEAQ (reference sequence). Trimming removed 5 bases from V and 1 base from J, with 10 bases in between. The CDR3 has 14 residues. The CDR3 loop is CASSNYRGTDTQYF. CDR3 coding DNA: TGTGCCAGCAGCAATTACAGGGGCACAGATACGCAGTATTTT.

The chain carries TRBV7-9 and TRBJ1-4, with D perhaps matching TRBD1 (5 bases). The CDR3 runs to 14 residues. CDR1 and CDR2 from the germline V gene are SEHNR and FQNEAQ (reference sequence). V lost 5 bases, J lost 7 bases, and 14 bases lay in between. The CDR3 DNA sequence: TGTGCCAGCAGCCTCCTTGGAGGGACTGAAAAACTGTTTTTT. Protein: CASSLLGGTEKLFF.

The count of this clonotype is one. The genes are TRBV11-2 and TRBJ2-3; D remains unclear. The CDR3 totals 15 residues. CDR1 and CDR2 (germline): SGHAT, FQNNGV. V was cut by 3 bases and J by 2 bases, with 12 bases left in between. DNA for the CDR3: TGTGCCAGCAGCTTTTTGGGTTCGATCACAGATACGCAGTATTTT. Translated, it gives CASSFLGSITDTQYF.

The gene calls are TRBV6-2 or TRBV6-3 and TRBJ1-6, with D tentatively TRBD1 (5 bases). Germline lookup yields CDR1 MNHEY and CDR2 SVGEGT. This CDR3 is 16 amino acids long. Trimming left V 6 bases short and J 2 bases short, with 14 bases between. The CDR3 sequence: CASRPRVSAYNSPLHF. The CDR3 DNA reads TGTGCCAGCAGACCCAGGGTGTCGGCCTATAATTCACCCCTCCACTTT.

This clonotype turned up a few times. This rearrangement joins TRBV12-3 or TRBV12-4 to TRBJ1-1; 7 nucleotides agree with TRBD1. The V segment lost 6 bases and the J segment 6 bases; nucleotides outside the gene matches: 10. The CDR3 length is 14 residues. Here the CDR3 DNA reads TGTGCCAGCAGGGGGACAGCCAACAGCCCTGAAGCTTTCTTT. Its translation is CASRGTANSPEAFF.